This T cell receptor (beta chain) emerged from a study of T cells in localized non-small cell lung cancer (dated by TCRdb to 2020 to 2021). For the study in its entirety: The study examined T cell repertoires in roughly 240 patients with early-stage NSCLC and compared tumors with uninvolved tumor-adjacent lungs. The cohort was made up of around 250 treatment-naive NSCLC patients whose localized lung tumors had been resected. The mean age of the NSCLC patients was roughly 70 years, with 120 to 150 men and about a hundred women.

With respect to this clone: Which antigen it targets is not known. No much larger clone is present one base from it, and per-base qualities are unavailable.

The immunoSEQ Assay was used to sequence TCR beta CDR3 regions from DNA. On the study's bioinformatics: T cell density was computed as TCR beta template counts normalized to usable DNA estimated by amplifying housekeeping genes. The preseqR package was used to estimate richness by extrapolating to 400,000 templates for PBMC samples and to 120,000 templates for tissue samples. Clonality was defined by subtracting Pielou's evenness from one. Differential abundance testing on productive amino-acid clonotypes, with a minimum total count of 5 and an alpha of 0.1, was used to identify tissue-enriched TCRs. Repertoire overlap between compartments was quantified with the Jaccard Index and Morisita Overlap Index. GLIPH grouped TCR beta CDR3s together with public tetramer-defined viral CDR3s, and a viral motif had to include at least three viral sequences and show V-gene enrichment. This is the immuneACCESS table as TCRdb keeps it, with only in-frame sequences that have V and J called. A part of the clones is gone; compared with another copy, unresolved V genes explain less than half, and the rest is unexplained. D and trimming come from the DNA, and the V and J calls and clone size come from that table. The sample contains around 26,000 clones, roughly 90% of them found a single time. Roughly 2.9% of the sample belongs to the ten largest clones.

At diagnosis, peripheral blood, uninvolved tumor-adjacent lung and tumor were collected and were preserved as a mix of fresh-frozen and FFPE material. For TCR repertoire profiling, blood samples were analyzed in the form of peripheral blood mononuclear cells. The CDR3, from cysteine to phenylalanine, totals 14 residues. Only the CDR3 DNA is retained, 42 bases long and in frame from the first base. The germline V gene encodes CDR1 SGHAT and CDR2 FQDESV (reference sequence). Relative to germline, V is 3 bases shorter and J is 4 bases shorter, with 11 bases between their ends. Summary of the overall study and its limitations: Longer overall survival was associated with higher blood T cell density, whereas shorter survival was associated with higher adjacent-lung clonality. Because multi-region tumor sequencing was not done, intratumor heterogeneity could not be ruled out. Because the study design was exploratory, TCR variables were selected using unadjusted p-values without false-discovery rate correction. Of the top 100 tumor clones, a median of roughly 56 were detected in paired uninvolved adjacent lung; under 35 were also among that lung's top 100. Uninvolved tumor-adjacent lung showed the highest T cell clonality, higher than tumor, which suggests more focused antigenic responses in the uninvolved tumor-adjacent lung.

The source was peripheral blood, collected before any cancer treatment. The V and J segments used are TRBV11-1 and TRBJ2-3; 5 matching bases give a weak D call of TRBD2. The clonotype comes from a woman between 18 and 55 years old with stage I lung adenocarcinoma. The CDR3 protein is CASSFEGAADTQYF. The nucleotides read TGTGCCAGCAGCTTTGAGGGAGCGGCAGATACGCAGTATTTT. The reference TRBV11-1 and TRBJ2-3 proteins fill in what lies around the CDR3, so the full variable domain reads EAEVAQSPRYKITEKSQAVAFWCDPISGHATLYWYRQILGQGPELLVQFQDESVVDDSQLPKDRFSAERLKGVDSTLKIQPAELGDSAMYLCASSFEGAADTQYFGPGTRLTVL.